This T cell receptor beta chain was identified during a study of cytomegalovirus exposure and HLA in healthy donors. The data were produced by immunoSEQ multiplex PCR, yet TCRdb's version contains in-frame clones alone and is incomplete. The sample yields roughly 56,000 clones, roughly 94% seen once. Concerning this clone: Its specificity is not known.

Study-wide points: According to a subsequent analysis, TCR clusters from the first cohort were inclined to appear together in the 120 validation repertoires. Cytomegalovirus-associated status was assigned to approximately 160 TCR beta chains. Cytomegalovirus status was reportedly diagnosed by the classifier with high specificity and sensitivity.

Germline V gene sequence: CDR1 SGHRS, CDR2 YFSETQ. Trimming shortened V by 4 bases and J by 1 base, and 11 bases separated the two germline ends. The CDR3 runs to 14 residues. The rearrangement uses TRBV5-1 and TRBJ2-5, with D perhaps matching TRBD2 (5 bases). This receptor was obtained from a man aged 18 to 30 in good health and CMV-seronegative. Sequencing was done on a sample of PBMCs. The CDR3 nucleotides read TGCGCCAGCAGCCCGGGAACCCTCCAAGAGACCCAGTACTTC. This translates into CASSPGTLQETQYF.